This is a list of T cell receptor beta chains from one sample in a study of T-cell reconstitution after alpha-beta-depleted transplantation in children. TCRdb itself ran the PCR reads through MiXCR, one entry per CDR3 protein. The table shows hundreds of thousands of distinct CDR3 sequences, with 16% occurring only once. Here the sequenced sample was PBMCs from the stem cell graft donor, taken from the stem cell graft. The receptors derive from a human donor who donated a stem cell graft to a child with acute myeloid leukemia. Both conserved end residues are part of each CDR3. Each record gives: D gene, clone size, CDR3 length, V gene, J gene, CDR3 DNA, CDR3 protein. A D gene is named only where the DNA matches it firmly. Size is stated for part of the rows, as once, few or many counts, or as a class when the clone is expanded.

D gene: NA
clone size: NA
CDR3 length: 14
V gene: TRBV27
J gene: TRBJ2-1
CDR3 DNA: TGTGCCAGCAGTTTTCTGAGCTCCTACAATGAGCAGTTCTTC
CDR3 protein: CASSFLSSYNEQFF

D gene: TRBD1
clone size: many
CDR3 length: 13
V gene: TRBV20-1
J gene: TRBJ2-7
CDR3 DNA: TGCAGTGCCTCGACAGGGTTGGCCTACGAGCAGTACTTC
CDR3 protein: CSASTGLAYEQYF

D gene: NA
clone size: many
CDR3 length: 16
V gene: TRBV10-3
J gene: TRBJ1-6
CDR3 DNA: TGTGCCATCAGTGAGTCAGGGGGAGGAAATAATTCACCCCTCCACTTT
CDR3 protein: CAISESGGGNNSPLHF

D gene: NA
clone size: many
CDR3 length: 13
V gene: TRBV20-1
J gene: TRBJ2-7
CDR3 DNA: TGCAGTGTACGGAGATGGGGCTTCTACGAGCAGTACTTC
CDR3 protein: CSVRRWGFYEQYF

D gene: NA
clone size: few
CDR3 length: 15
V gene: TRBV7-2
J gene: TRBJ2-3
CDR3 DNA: TGTGCCAGCAGCTTAGAGAGACGAAGTACAGATACGCAGTATTTT
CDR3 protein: CASSLERRSTDTQYF

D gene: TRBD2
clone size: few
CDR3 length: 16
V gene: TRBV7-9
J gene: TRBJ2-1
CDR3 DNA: TGTGCCAGCAGCTTAAGTCTAGCGGGGCTTTACAATGAGCAGTTCTTC
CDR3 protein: CASSLSLAGLYNEQFF

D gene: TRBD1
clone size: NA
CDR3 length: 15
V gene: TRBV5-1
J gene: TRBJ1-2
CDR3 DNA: TGCGCCAGCAGCTTGGGCCGACAGGGGGCCTATGGCTACACCTTC
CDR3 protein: CASSLGRQGAYGYTF

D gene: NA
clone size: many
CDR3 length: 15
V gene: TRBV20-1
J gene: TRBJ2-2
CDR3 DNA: TGCAGTGCTAAGCACCTAGCCGCGAACACCGGGGAGCTGTTTTTT
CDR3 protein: CSAKHLAANTGELFF

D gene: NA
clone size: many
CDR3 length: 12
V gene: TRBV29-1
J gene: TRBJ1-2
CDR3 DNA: TGCAGCGTTCAAGACGGGACCTATGGCTACACCTTC
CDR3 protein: CSVQDGTYGYTF

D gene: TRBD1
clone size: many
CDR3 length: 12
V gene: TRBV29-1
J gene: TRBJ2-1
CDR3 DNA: TGCAGCGTAGAGGGACAGGGGAATGAGCAGTTCTTC
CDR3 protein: CSVEGQGNEQFF

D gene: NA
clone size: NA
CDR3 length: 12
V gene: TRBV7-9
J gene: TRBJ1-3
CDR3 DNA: TGTGCCAGCAGCCCAGGCCGGGACACCATATATTTT
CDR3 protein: CASSPGRDTIYF

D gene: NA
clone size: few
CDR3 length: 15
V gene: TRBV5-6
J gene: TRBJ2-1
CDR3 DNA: TGTGCCAGCAGCTTGAGCGGTTACCTATGGGATGAGCAGTTCTTC
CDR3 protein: CASSLSGYLWDEQFF

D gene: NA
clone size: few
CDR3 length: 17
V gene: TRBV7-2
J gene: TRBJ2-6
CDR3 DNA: TGTGCCAGCAGCTTATTAACGCAGATCTCTGGGGCCAACGTCCTGACTTTC
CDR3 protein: CASSLLTQISGANVLTF

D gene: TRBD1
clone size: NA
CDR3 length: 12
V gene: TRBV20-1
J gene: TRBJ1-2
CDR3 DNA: TGCAGTGCTAGAGCAGGGGGAGGTGGCTACACCTTC
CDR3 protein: CSARAGGGGYTF

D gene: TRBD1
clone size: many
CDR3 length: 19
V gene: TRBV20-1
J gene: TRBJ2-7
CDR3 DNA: TGCAGTGCTAGAGGGAGAGGTCTCCATGGGACAGGGGGCAGGTACGAGCAGTACTTC
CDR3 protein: CSARGRGLHGTGGRYEQYF

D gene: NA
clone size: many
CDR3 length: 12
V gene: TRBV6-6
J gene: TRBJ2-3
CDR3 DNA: TGTGCCAGCAGCCTCCAGGGACGAGGGAAGTATTTT
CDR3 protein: CASSLQGRGKYF